The clone carrying this T cell receptor (beta chain) came up many times. The antigen is undetermined. This record comes from a study of CD8+CD57+ T cells in acquired aplastic anemia. This CDR3 has 11 amino acids. The germline V gene has CDR1 LGHDT and CDR2 YNNKEL (reference sequence). V lost 1 base and J 5 bases, leaving 3 bases between the germline ends. Study-wide points: Around 27 was the count of CD8+ CDR3 sequences that patients shared with controls.

TCR beta VDJ combinations and CDR3 sequences were profiled from genomic DNA. TCRdb re-analysed the reads in MiXCR, keeping a single row per CDR3 protein. The data contain 180,000 or so distinct CDR3 sequences, roughly half of them singletons. Sample: sorted CD4+, CD8+, or CD8+CD57+ T cells (not recorded which) from PBMCs. This TCR was recovered from a human donor in good health. The chain joins TRBV3-1 to TRBJ2-7; D ambiguous. CDR3 loop: CASSQVDEQYF. The CDR3 nucleotides read TGTGCCAGCAGCCAAGTTGACGAGCAGTACTTC.